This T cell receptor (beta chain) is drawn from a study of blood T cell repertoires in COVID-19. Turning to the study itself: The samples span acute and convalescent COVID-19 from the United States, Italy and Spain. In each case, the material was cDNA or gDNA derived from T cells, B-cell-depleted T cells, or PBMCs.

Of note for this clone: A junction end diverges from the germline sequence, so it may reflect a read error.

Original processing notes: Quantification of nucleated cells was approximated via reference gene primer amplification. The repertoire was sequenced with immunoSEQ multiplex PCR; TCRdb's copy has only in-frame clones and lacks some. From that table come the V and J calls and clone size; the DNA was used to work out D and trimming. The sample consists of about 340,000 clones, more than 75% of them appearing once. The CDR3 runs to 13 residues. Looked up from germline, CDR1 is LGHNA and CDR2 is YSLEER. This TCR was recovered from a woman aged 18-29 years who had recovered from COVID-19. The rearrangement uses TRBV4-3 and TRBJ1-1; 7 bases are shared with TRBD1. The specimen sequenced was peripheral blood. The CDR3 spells CASSHRGPGQLGF. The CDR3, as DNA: TGCGCCAGCAGCCACCGAGGCCCGGGACAGCTAGGTTTT.